A selection of T cell receptor beta chains follows, all from one sample in a study of OX40 agonist ivuxolimab in advanced cancers. The protocol was immunoSEQ multiplex PCR, while the TCRdb copy is restricted to in-frame clones and leaves out a portion. This sample carries tens of thousands of clones, roughly 80% of them seen once, and the ten largest clones take about 10%. Sequencing used CD4+ or CD8+ T cells sorted from blood, obtained in a trial of the OX40 agonist ivuxolimab. These receptors were taken from an adult with an advanced solid tumor such as melanoma, head and neck, liver or kidney cancer. Each CDR3 is given with its conserved first and last residue. The D gene is left open where the match is weak. The size of a clone is reported for some rows only, either as once, few or many, or as a class for expanded clones.

v_gene	abundance	d_gene	j_gene	CDR3nt	CDR3aa
TRBV19	.	.	TRBJ2-3	TGTGCCAGTAGTATACGGCGGGGCGGCACAGATACGCAGTATTTT	CASSIRRGGTDTQYF
TRBV28	.	TRBD1	TRBJ1-6	TGTGCCAGCAGATCAGGGGGTATGGATTCACCCCTCCACTTT	CASRSGGMDSPLHF
TRBV5-5	.	.	TRBJ2-3	TGTGCCAGCAGGCCAGGGTTCACAGATACGCAGTATTTT	CASRPGFTDTQYF
TRBV9	.	TRBD2	TRBJ2-5	TGTGCCAGCAGCTTGGGGGGTAGCGGGATTCAAGAGACCCAGTACTTC	CASSLGGSGIQETQYF
TRBV10-3	hyperexpanded	.	TRBJ2-2	TGTGCCATCAGTGAGTCGATGGCGGCAGCCGATACGAACACCGGGGAGCTGTTTTTT	CAISESMAAADTNTGELFF
TRBV19	.	.	TRBJ1-1	TGTGCCAGTAGCGCTCCAGACCCCATAGGCACTGAAGCTTTCTTT	CASSAPDPIGTEAFF
TRBV7-9	.	TRBD2	TRBJ2-3	TGTGCCAGCAGCGCCGGCGGGAGTGCCCTATCATCAGATACGCAGTATTTT	CASSAGGSALSSDTQYF
TRBV2	.	TRBD1	TRBJ1-3	TGTGCCAGCAGCGGGACAGGCATAAACACCATATATTTT	CASSGTGINTIYF
TRBV5-4	.	.	TRBJ2-2	TGTGCCAGCAGCGACCGACAGAACGCGAACACCGGGGAGCTGTTTTTT	CASSDRQNANTGELFF
TRBV28	.	.	TRBJ1-3	TGTGCCAGCAGTTTTAGGACGACCCTCCTTGGAAACACCATATATTTT	CASSFRTTLLGNTIYF
TRBV19	.	.	TRBJ2-1	TGTGCCAGTAGTATTCTAGCCGATTCCTACAATGAGCAGTTCTTC	CASSILADSYNEQFF
TRBV18	.	TRBD1	TRBJ2-2	TGTGCCAGCTCCTCCGGGACAGGGAGCACCGGGGAGCTGTTTTTT	CASSSGTGSTGELFF
TRBV5-1	.	TRBD1	TRBJ1-6	TGCGCCAGCAGCTTACAGGGGGAAGGGAATTCACCCCTCCACTTT	CASSLQGEGNSPLHF
TRBV29-1	.	.	TRBJ2-7	TGCAGCGTCCAAGCAACCCGTGGGGAGCAGTACTTC	CSVQATRGEQYF
TRBV7-9	.	TRBD1	TRBJ2-5	TGTGCCAGCAGCTTTACCAAAGGACAGGGACAAGAGACCCAGTACTTC	CASSFTKGQGQETQYF
TRBV7-2	.	TRBD1	TRBJ1-2	TGTGCCAGCAATAACCACAGGGGCGACTATGGCTACACCTTC	CASNNHRGDYGYTF
TRBV18	.	.	TRBJ2-3	TGTGCCAGCTCGTCAGGACACACAGCAGATACGCAGTATTTT	CASSSGHTADTQYF
TRBV7-2	.	TRBD1	TRBJ1-2	TGTGCCAGCAGCCCGCCGGGAGGGGGCGCCTATATGGGCTACACCTTC	CASSPPGGGAYMGYTF
TRBV28	.	TRBD1	TRBJ2-2	TGTGCCAGCAGTTTCTTAAGACAGGGGGGAACCGGGGAGCTGTTTTTT	CASSFLRQGGTGELFF
TRBV28	.	.	TRBJ1-2	TGTGCCAGCAGCACGCCGAACGAGGGGTTTCACTATGGCTACACCTTC	CASSTPNEGFHYGYTF
TRBV14	.	.	TRBJ2-6	TGTGCCAGCAGCCGAGTAGGTTCTGGGGCCAACGTCCTGACTTTC	CASSRVGSGANVLTF
TRBV7-9	.	TRBD1	TRBJ2-4	TGTGCCAGCAGCAATCCGGGACAGGGAGACATTCAGTACTTC	CASSNPGQGDIQYF
TRBV18	.	TRBD2	TRBJ2-1	TGTGCCAGCTCACCAGTTGCGGGAGACGTAAATGAGCAGTTCTTC	CASSPVAGDVNEQFF
TRBV30	.	TRBD1	TRBJ2-1	TGTGCCTGGATACCCGACCAGGGGGCAAATGAGCAGTTCTTC	CAWIPDQGANEQFF
TRBV27	.	.	TRBJ2-2	TGTGCCAGCAGAACAGGGGGGGCGGCCGGGGAGCTGTTTTTT	CASRTGGAAGELFF
TRBV5-1	.	.	TRBJ2-7	TGCGCCAGCAGCTTGGAACAGGGCTACGAGCAGTACTTC	CASSLEQGYEQYF
TRBV28	.	TRBD2	TRBJ2-7	TGTGCCATGAGTGGACTAGCGGGAGGGAGCGAGCAGTACTTC	CAMSGLAGGSEQYF
TRBV4-1	.	.	TRBJ2-7	TGCGCCAGCAGCCAAGCCCTAGCGACTTACGAGCAGTACTTC	CASSQALATYEQYF
TRBV19	once	TRBD1	TRBJ1-3	TGTGCCAGTAGTATGTCCGGGACAGGATTATTAAGCTCTGGAAACACCATATATTTT	CASSMSGTGLLSSGNTIYF
TRBV6-6	.	.	TRBJ2-2	TGTGCCAGCAGCCCTTGGATAACCGGGGAGCTGTTTTTT	CASSPWITGELFF
TRBV7-9	.	.	TRBJ2-1	TGTGCCAGCAGCCCCGACTGGGCCCCCAATGAGCAGTTCTTC	CASSPDWAPNEQFF
TRBV19	.	TRBD1	TRBJ2-7	TGTGCCACCACTGTAGGACAGGGTGTGATGGGCGAGCAGTACTTC	CATTVGQGVMGEQYF